The 26 T cell receptor beta chains below were found in one sample sequenced in a study of blood T cell repertoires in COVID-19. Produced via immunoSEQ multiplex PCR; TCRdb's table is partial and in-frame only. The repertoire consists of 85,000 to 90,000 clones, with more than 60% occurring once and the leading ten covering around 11%. The source material was peripheral blood. Receptors were obtained from a man between 65 and 85 years old with acute or convalescent COVID-19.

The chain links TRBV10-1 to TRBJ2-1; 10 positions agree with TRBD2. Germline lookup yields CDR1 WNHNN and CDR2 SYGVQD (reference sequence). The trim removed 8 bases at V and 6 bases at J, leaving 7 bases unmatched. The CDR3 runs to 14 residues. DNA of the CDR3: TGCGCCAGCCCTGGACTAGCGGTGTTCAATGAGCAGTTCTTC. This codes for CASPGLAVFNEQFF.

The gene calls are TRBV18 and TRBJ2-5, with a possible D match to TRBD2 (6 bases). The CDR3 spans 15 residues. The germline gives CDR1 KGHSH, CDR2 LQKENI. The germline V and J ends were trimmed by 0 bases and 5 bases, with 13 bases remaining between them. CDR3 region: CASSPPVQAGETQYF. The CDR3 DNA follows: TGTGCCAGCTCACCACCGGTACAGGCGGGGGAGACCCAGTACTTC.

V gene TRBV6-6 combines with J gene TRBJ2-3; 11 bases fit TRBD1. The germline CDR1 and CDR2 sequences are MNHNY and SVGAGI (reference sequence). CDR3 size: 13 residues. The V gene end was trimmed by 8 bases and the J gene end by 3 bases; junction bases not matched to a gene: 1. CDR3 bases: TGTGCCAGCGGGGACAGGGGGACAGATACGCAGTATTTT. It encodes CASGDRGTDTQYF.

The gene calls are TRBV4-1 and TRBJ1-6; TRBD1 is a possible D gene (5 bases). The germline V gene has CDR1 MGHRA and CDR2 YSYEKL. Trimming cost V 2 bases and J 14 bases, with 16 bases left between them. CDR3 length equals 14 residues. The CDR3 reads CASSQSQGNGALHF. CDR3 sequence (DNA): TGCGCCAGCAGCCAAAGTCAGGGAAATGGGGCCCTCCACTTT.

This chain links TRBV11-2 with TRBJ2-7; 10 bases match TRBD1. Germline V gives CDR1 SGHAT, CDR2 FQNNGV. J was trimmed by 2 bases and V by 5 bases; bases with no gene match: 3. The CDR3 has 14 residues. Written as DNA, the CDR3 is TGTGCCAGCAGCATCGGGACAGGGGCCTACGAGCAGTACTTC. This translates into CASSIGTGAYEQYF.

The chain is built from TRBV7-2 and TRBJ1-2; the D is unclear. From germline, CDR1 is SGHTA and CDR2 FQGNSA. V was cut by 5 bases and J by 4 bases, with 11 bases left in between. The CDR3 sequence is 13 residues long. The CDR3 sequence: CASSPSTGYGYTF. CDR3 DNA: TGTGCCAGCAGCCCTTCCACCGGCTATGGCTACACCTTC.

The V gene is TRBV5-1, the J gene TRBJ1-3, with TRBD1 matching over 8 bases. The CDR3 extends over 17 amino acids. Unmatched junction bases numbered 11, after V lost 3 bases and J lost 3 bases. Per the germline V gene, CDR1 is SGHRS and CDR2 is YFSETQ. The CDR3 sequence is CASSWTGLKRGGNTIYF. In DNA, the CDR3 is TGCGCCAGCAGCTGGACAGGGTTAAAGCGCGGTGGAAACACCATATATTTT.

The chain combines TRBV6-1 with TRBJ2-2; 12 bases are a match to TRBD2. Unmatched junction bases numbered 10, after V lost 1 base and J lost 1 base. Per germline, CDR1 MNHNS and CDR2 SASEGT. The CDR3 consists of 20 residues. Here the CDR3 reads CASSEVPASGGALNTGELFF. The CDR3 coding sequence is TGTGCCAGCAGTGAAGTCCCGGCTAGCGGGGGGGCATTGAACACCGGGGAGCTGTTTTTT.

This chain links TRBV6-2 or TRBV6-3 with TRBJ2-7, with D maybe TRBD1 (6 bases). The V gene's germline CDR1 is MNHEY and CDR2 SVGEGT. The CDR3 totals 15 residues. The ends were cut back, 4 bases at V and 2 bases at J, with 15 bases in the middle. The CDR3 DNA sequence: TGTGCCAGCAGTTTAAGAGGGGGTATCCCCTACGAGCAGTACGTC. Its protein is CASSLRGGIPYEQYV.

The rearrangement links TRBV5-6 to TRBJ1-2; 10 bases align to TRBD1. The CDR3 runs 13 residues. The germline V gene encodes CDR1 SGHDT and CDR2 YYEEEE. J gave up 8 bases and V 4 bases, and 5 bases lay outside the gene matches. The CDR3 loop is CASSADRGRGYTF. CDR3 DNA sequence: TGTGCCAGCAGCGCCGACAGGGGGCGCGGCTACACCTTC.

In this sample, this clone turned up a few times. The gene calls are TRBV5-1 and TRBJ1-5; tentative D call: TRBD1 (6 bases). The CDR3 sequence is 15 residues long. The V gene lost 5 bases and the J gene lost 4 bases, with 16 bases spanning the gap. Germline V gene data show CDR1 as SGHRS and CDR2 as YFSETQ. This CDR3 reads CASRETGQGNQPQHF. The CDR3, as DNA: TGCGCCAGCAGGGAAACAGGGCAGGGGAATCAGCCCCAGCATTTT.

The chain couples TRBV2 to TRBJ2-7; 7 nucleotides agree with TRBD1. The germline gives CDR1 SNHLY, CDR2 FYNNEI. V lost 5 bases, J lost 2 bases, and 6 bases stayed unmatched. The CDR3 extends over 14 amino acids. In DNA, the CDR3 is TGTGCCAGCAGTTCGAAAAGGGGGCCCTACGAGCAGTACTTC. The encoded protein is CASSSKRGPYEQYF.

This chain joins TRBV5-1 and TRBJ1-2; TRBD1 agrees at 7 bases. This CDR3 has 14 amino acids. CDR1 and CDR2 from the germline V gene are SGHRS and YFSETQ. V shed 5 bases and J 7 bases; nucleotides not matched to a gene: 11. For the CDR3, the DNA is TGCGCCAGCAGTGAATCGACAGGGTATAGTGGCTACACCTTC. The encoded protein is CASSESTGYSGYTF.

This chain joins TRBV5-5 and TRBJ2-1, with a weak D call TRBD2 (5 bases). The CDR3 has 15 residues. Germline lookup yields CDR1 SGHKS and CDR2 YYEKEE (reference sequence). Trimming left V 4 bases short and J 6 bases short, with 17 bases between. DNA of the CDR3: TGTGCCAGCAGCAGACGGGGTCTGGGTCCCAATGAGCAGTTCTTC. It encodes CASSRRGLGPNEQFF.

The rearrangement uses TRBV5-4 and TRBJ2-3; 9 nucleotides line up with TRBD1. The CDR3 covers 13 residues. Trimming cost V 5 bases and J 10 bases; bases outside gene matches: 8. CDR1 is SGHNT and CDR2 is YYREEE in the germline V gene (reference sequence). The CDR3 DNA follows: TGTGCCAGCAGTTGGGACAGGGTAAAGGCGCAGTATTTT. Its translation is CASSWDRVKAQYF.

The chain carries TRBV5-4 and TRBJ1-6, with a weak D call TRBD1 (5 bases). Trimming left V 0 bases short and J 9 bases short, with 13 bases between. The V gene's germline CDR1 is SGHNT and CDR2 YYREEE (reference sequence). The CDR3 spans 15 residues. The CDR3 spells CASSLAGREGSPLHF. CDR3 in DNA: TGTGCCAGCAGCTTGGCCGGCAGGGAGGGTTCACCCCTCCACTTT.

The gene calls are TRBV5-1 and TRBJ1-1, with a weak D call TRBD1 (6 bases). Per germline, CDR1 SGHRS and CDR2 YFSETQ. This CDR3 has 15 residues. V was pared by 4 bases and J by 1 base, with 14 bases between. The CDR3 loop reads CASSVPGQPNTEAFF. Written as DNA, the CDR3 is TGCGCCAGCAGCGTGCCTGGACAGCCGAACACTGAAGCTTTCTTT.

This clone was seen a handful of times. This chain links TRBV5-1 with TRBJ2-2, with TRBD1 matching over 10 bases. This CDR3 has 15 amino acids. The germline gives CDR1 SGHRS, CDR2 YFSETQ. V was clipped by 4 bases and J by 6 bases; unmatched bases: 6. CDR3 DNA sequence: TGCGCCAGCAGCCCTCGGACAGGGGGTTCCGGGGAGCTGTTTTTT. Protein sequence: CASSPRTGGSGELFF.

The V and J genes are TRBV6-5 and TRBJ1-6; D ambiguous. The V gene's germline CDR1 is MNHEY and CDR2 SVGAGI. The CDR3 runs 14 residues. With 8 bases removed from V and 3 bases from J, the gap between germline ends came to 11 bases. CDR3 region: CASAGLIYNSPLHF. The CDR3 DNA reads as TGTGCCAGCGCAGGACTGATCTATAATTCACCCCTCCACTTT.

This rearrangement joins TRBV5-1 to TRBJ1-5; tentatively, D is TRBD1 (6 bases). The CDR3 spans 15 residues. Trimming removed 0 bases at V and 2 bases at J, with 9 bases between. Germline CDR1 and CDR2: SGHRS and YFSETQ. CDR3 sequence (DNA): TGCGCCAGCAGCTTGGAGCCAGGGGGCAATCAGCCCCAGCATTTT. As protein: CASSLEPGGNQPQHF.

V gene TRBV4-2 combines with J gene TRBJ2-2; a possible D gene is TRBD1 (8 bases). This CDR3 region has 18 residues. Trimming cost V 3 bases and J 7 bases, with 24 bases left between them. Per the germline V gene, CDR1 is LGHNA and CDR2 is YNFKEQ. CDR3 nucleotide sequence: TGTGCCAGCAGCCATATAGGACAGGGAGGGGAGGAGGTCGGGGAGCTGTTTTTT. It translates to CASSHIGQGGEEVGELFF.

The chain couples TRBV18 to TRBJ1-3; the match to TRBD1 covers 7 bases. V lost 5 bases to trimming and J lost 4 bases; unmatched junction nucleotides: 2. Germline CDR1 and CDR2: KGHSH and LQKENI. The CDR3 loop spans 13 amino acids. CDR3 coding DNA: TGTGCCAGCTCATCAGGGGGAGGAAACACCATATATTTT. This gives the protein CASSSGGGNTIYF.

The chain has TRBV5-1 and TRBJ2-1; 8 positions agree with TRBD1. Germline V gene lookup returns CDR1 SGHRS and CDR2 YFSETQ. Losses at the gene ends were 6 bases for V and 2 bases for J; bases not matched to a gene: 7. This CDR3 has 15 amino acids. The DNA for the CDR3 is TGCGCCAGCAAATTCGGACAGGGCCCCTACAATGAGCAGTTCTTC. Amino acids: CASKFGQGPYNEQFF.

The CDR3 is CASSRTGGGNQPQHF. CDR3 DNA sequence: TGTGCCAGTAGTAGGACAGGGGGCGGCAATCAGCCCCAGCATTTT. V and J are TRBV19 and TRBJ1-5, with 11 bases aligning to TRBD1. Trimming cost V 4 bases and J 2 bases; bases outside gene matches: 1. CDR3 length: 15 amino acids. Germline V gene data show CDR1 as LNHDA and CDR2 as SQIVND (reference sequence).

This clone was detected a few times. The chain has TRBV7-8 and TRBJ2-1; 11 nucleotides align to TRBD2. CDR3 length: 16 residues. In germline, CDR1 is SGHVS, CDR2 FQNEAQ. V was pared by 5 bases and J by 8 bases, with 11 bases of the junction left unmatched. CDR3 nucleotide sequence: TGTGCCAGCAGCCAGACTAGCGGGGACCCCTTCGATGAGCAGTTCTTC. Amino acids: CASSQTSGDPFDEQFF.

The CDR3 region has the DNA TGTGCCAGCAGTACCAGACAGGGGGCAAACACTGAAGCTTTCTTT. Translation: CASSTRQGANTEAFF. J is TRBJ1-1 and V is TRBV27; TRBD1 matches at 10 bases. V lost 5 bases and J lost 2; bases outside the gene matches: 5. CDR3 length: 15 residues. Germline loops: CDR1 MNHEY, CDR2 SMNVEV (reference sequence).